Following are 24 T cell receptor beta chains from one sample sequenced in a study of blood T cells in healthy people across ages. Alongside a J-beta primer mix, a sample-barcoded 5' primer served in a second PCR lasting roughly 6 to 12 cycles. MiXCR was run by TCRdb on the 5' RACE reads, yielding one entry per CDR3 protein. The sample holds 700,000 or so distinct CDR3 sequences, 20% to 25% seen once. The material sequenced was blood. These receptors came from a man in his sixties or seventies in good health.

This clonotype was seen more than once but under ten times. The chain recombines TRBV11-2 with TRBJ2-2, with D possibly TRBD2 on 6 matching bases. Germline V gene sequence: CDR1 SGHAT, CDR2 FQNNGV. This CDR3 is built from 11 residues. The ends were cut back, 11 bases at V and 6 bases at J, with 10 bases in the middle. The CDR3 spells CAVRGSGELFF. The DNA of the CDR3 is TGTGCCGTACGGGGGTCCGGGGAGCTGTTTTTT. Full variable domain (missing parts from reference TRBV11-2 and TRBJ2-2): EAGVAQSPRYKIIEKRQSVAFWCNPISGHATLYWYQQILGQGPKLLIQFQNNGVVDDSQLPKDRFSAERLKGVDSTLKIQPAKLEDSAVYLCAVRGSGELFFGEGSRLTVL.

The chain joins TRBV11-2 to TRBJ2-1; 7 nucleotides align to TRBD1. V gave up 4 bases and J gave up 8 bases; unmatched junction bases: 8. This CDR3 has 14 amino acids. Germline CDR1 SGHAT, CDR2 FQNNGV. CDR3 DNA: TGTGCCAGCAGCTCGGGACAGACAGTCTATGAGCAGTTCTTC. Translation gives CASSSGQTVYEQFF.

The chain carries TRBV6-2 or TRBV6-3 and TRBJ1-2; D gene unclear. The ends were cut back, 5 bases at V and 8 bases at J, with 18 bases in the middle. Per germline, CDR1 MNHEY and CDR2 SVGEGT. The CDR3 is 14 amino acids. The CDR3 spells CASSPTIPAVGYTF. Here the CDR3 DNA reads TGTGCCAGCAGTCCTACGATCCCGGCGGTCGGCTACACCTTC.

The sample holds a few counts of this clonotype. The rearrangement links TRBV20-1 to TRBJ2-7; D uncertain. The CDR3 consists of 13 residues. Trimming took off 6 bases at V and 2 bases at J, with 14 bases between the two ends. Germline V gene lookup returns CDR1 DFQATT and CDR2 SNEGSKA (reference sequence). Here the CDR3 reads CSAVDDPPYEQYF. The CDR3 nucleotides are TGCAGTGCAGTGGACGATCCTCCCTACGAGCAGTACTTC.

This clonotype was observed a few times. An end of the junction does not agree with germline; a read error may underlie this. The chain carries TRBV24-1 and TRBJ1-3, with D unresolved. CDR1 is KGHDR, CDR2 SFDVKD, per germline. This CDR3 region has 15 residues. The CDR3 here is CAASDGVNSGNTIYF. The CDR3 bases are TGTGCCGCCAGTGACGGGGTTAACTCTGGAAACACCATATATTTT.

CDR3 coding DNA: TGCAGCGTTGCGGGACACAATGAAAAACTGTTTTTT. It translates to CSVAGHNEKLFF. The chain links TRBV29-1 to TRBJ1-4; tentatively, D is TRBD1 (6 bases). Deletions cut 4 bases from V and 5 bases from J, with 8 bases between. Germline V gene data show CDR1 as SQVTM and CDR2 as ANQGSEA. The CDR3 spans 12 residues.

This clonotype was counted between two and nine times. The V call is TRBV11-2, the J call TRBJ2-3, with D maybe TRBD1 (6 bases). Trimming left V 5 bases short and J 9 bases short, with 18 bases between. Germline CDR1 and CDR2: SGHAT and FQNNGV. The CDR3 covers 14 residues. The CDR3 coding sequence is TGTGCCAGCAGCAAAGGACAGTCCCCGGGGACGCAGTATTTT. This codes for CASSKGQSPGTQYF.

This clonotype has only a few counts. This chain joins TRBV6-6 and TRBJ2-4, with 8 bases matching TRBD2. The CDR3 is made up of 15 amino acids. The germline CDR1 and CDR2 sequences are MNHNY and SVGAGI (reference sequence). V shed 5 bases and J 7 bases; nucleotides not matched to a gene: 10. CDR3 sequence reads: CASSAQAGAWNIQYF. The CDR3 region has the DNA TGTGCCAGCAGTGCACAAGCGGGAGCATGGAACATTCAGTACTTC.

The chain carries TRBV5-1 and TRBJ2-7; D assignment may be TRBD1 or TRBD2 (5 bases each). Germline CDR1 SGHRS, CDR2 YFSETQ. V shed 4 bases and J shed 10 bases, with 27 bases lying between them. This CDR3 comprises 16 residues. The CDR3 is CASSLPAGLKGEAQYF. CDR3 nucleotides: TGCGCCAGCAGCCTACCGGCAGGGTTGAAGGGAGAGGCCCAGTACTTC.

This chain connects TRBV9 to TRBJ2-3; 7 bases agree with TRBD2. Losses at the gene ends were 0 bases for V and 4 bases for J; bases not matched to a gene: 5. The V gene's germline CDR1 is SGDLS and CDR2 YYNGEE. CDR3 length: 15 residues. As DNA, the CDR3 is TGTGCCAGCAGCGTAGTGGGACTAAAAGCAGATACGCAGTATTTT. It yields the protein CASSVVGLKADTQYF.

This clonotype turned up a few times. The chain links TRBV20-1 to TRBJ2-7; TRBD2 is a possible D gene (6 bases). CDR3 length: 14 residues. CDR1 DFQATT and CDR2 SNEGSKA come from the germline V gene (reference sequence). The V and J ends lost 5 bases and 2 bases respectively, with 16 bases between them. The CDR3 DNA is TGCAGTGCTCGGGGAGGAATTTCTGCCTACGAGCAGTACTTC. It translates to CSARGGISAYEQYF.

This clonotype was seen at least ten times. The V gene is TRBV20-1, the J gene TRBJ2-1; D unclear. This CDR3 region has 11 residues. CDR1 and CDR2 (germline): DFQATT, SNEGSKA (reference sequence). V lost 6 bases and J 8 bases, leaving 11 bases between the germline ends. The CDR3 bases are TGCAGTGCCACCCCCTTCGATGAGCAGTTCTTC. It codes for CSATPFDEQFF.

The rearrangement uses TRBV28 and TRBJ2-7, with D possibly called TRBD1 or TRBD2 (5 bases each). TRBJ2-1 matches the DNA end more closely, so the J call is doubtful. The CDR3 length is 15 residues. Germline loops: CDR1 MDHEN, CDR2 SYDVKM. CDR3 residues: CASSLLSPGRNEQFF. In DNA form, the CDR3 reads TGTGCCAGCAGTTTGCTTTCCCCGGGACGTAATGAGCAGTTCTTC.

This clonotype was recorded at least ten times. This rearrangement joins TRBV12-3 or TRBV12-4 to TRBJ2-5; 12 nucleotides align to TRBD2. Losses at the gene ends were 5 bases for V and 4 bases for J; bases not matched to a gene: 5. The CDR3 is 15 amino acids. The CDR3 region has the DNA TGTGCCAGCAGTCCCGGACTAGCGGGGTTAGAGACCCAGTACTTC. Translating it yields CASSPGLAGLETQYF.

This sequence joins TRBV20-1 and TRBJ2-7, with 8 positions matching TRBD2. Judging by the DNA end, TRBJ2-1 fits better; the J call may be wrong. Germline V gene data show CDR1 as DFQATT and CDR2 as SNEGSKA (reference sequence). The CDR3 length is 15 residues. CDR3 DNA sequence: TGCAGTGCTTCCCCCTTAGCGGGATTTGGCCGCGAGCAGTTCTTC. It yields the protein CSASPLAGFGREQFF.

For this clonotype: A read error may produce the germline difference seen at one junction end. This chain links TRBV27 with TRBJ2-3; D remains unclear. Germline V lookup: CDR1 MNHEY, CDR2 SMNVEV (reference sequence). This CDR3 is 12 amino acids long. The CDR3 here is CAGSSHTDTQYF. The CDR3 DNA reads TGTGCCGGCAGTTCCCACACAGATACGCAGTATTTT.

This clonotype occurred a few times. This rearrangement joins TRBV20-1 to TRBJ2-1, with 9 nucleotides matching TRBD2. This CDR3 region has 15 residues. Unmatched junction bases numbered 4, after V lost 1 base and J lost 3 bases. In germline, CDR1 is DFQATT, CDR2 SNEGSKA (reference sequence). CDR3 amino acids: CSARVAGANYNEQFF. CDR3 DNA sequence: TGCAGTGCTAGAGTAGCGGGGGCCAACTACAATGAGCAGTTCTTC.

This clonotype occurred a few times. Here the CDR3 DNA reads TGCGCCAGCAGCTTCGTGTTGGCGGGAGGATACAATGAGCAGTTCTTC. Its translation is CASSFVLAGGYNEQFF. This chain uses TRBV4-3 with TRBJ2-1, with TRBD2 matching over 8 bases. V dropped 5 bases and J dropped 4; count of bases not matched to a gene: 10. This CDR3 has 16 residues. Germline V gene sequence: CDR1 LGHNA, CDR2 YSLEER.

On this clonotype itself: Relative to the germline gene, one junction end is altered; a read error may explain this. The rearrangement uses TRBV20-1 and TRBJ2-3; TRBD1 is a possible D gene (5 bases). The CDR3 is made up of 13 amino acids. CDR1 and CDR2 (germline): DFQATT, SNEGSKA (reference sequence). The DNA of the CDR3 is TGCAGTGTGGGTCAGACAGACACGGATACGCACTATTTT. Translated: CSVGQTDTDTHYF.

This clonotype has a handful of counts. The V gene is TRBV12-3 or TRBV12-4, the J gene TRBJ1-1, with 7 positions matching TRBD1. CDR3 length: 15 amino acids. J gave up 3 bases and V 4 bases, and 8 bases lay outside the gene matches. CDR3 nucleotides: TGTGCCAGCAGTTCCCAGGGGGGTTGGGACACTGAAGCTTTCTTT. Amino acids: CASSSQGGWDTEAFF.

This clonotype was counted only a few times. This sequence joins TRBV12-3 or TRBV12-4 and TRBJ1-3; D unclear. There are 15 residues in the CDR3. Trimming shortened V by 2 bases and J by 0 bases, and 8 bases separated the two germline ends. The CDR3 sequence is CASSLRAGSGNTIYF. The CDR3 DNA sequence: TGTGCCAGCAGTTTAAGGGCAGGCTCTGGAAACACCATATATTTT.

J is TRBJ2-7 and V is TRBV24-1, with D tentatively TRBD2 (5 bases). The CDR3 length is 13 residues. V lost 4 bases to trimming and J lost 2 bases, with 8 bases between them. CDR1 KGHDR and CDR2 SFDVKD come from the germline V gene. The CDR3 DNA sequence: TGTGCCACCAGTGACCGGGATGCCTACGAGCAGTACTTC. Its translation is CATSDRDAYEQYF.

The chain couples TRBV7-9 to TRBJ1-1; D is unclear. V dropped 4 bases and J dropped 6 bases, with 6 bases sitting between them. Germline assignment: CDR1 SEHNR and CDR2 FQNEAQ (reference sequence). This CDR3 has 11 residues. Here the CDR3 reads CASSSAAEAFF. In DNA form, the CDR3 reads TGTGCCAGCAGCTCAGCCGCTGAAGCTTTCTTT.

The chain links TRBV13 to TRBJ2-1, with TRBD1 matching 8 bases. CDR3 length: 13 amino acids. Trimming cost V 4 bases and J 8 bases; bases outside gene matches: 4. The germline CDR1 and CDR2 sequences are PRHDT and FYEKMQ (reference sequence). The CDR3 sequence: CASSWTGSHEQFF. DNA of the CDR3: TGTGCCAGCAGCTGGACAGGGTCCCATGAGCAGTTCTTC.